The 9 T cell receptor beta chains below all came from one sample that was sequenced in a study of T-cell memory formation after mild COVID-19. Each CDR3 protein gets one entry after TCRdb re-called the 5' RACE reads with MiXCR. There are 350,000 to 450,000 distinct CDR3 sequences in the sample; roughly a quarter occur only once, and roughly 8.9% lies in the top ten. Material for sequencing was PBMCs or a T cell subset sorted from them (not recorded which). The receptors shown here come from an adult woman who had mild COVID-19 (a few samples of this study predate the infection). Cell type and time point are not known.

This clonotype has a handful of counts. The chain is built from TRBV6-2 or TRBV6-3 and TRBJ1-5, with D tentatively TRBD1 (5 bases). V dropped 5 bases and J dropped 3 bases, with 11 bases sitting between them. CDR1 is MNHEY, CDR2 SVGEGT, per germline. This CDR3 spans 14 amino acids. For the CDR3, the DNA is TGTGCCAGCAGTATGGAGACAGACAATCAGCCCCAGCATTTT. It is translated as CASSMETDNQPQHF.

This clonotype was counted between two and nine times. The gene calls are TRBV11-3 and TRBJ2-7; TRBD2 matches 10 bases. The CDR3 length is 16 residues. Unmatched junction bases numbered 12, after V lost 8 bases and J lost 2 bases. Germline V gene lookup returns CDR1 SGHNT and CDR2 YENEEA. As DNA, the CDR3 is TGTGCCAGCCGGGGCACTAGCGGGAACTCGCCCTACGAGCAGTACTTC. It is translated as CASRGTSGNSPYEQYF. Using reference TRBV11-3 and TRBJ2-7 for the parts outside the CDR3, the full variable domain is EAGVVQSPRYKIIEKKQPVAFWCNPISGHNTLYWYLQNLGQGPELLIRYENEEAVDDSQLPKDRFSAERLKGVDSTLKIQPAELGDSAVYLCASRGTSGNSPYEQYFGPGTRLTVT.

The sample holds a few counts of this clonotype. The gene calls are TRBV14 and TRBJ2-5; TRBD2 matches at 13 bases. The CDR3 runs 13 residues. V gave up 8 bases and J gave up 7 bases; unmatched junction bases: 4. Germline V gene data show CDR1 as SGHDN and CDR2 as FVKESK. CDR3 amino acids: CASGTSGMRTQYF. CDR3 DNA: TGTGCCAGCGGGACTAGCGGGATGAGGACCCAGTACTTC.

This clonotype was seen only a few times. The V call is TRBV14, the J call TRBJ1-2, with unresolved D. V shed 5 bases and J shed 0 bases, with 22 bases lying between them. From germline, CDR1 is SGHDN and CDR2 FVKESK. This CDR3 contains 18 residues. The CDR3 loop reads CASSARPDLGATNYGYTF. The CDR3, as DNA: TGTGCCAGCAGCGCTCGTCCCGACCTGGGAGCGACTAACTATGGCTACACCTTC.

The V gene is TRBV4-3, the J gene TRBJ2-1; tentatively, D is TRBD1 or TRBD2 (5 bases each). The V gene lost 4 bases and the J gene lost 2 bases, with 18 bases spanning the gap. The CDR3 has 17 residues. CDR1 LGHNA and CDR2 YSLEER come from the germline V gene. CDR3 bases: TGCGCCAGCAGCCCCGGGACCGGAGGTAACACCTACAATGAGCAGTTCTTC. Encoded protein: CASSPGTGGNTYNEQFF.

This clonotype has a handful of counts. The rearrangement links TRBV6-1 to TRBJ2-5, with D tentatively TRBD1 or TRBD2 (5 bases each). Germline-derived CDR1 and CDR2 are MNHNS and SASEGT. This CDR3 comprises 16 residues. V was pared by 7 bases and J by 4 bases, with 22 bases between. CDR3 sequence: CASTKGGATSGETQYF. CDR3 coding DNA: TGTGCCAGCACCAAGGGTGGGGCCACGAGCGGAGAGACCCAGTACTTC.

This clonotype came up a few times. The CDR3 nucleotides read TGTGCCAGCAGCGTCAGGACAGGGGGCACTGAGCAGTTCTTC. Its protein product is CASSVRTGGTEQFF. The chain combines TRBV11-2 with TRBJ2-1; 11 bases align to TRBD1. CDR1 is SGHAT and CDR2 is FQNNGV in the germline V gene. The CDR3 has 14 amino acids. Unmatched junction bases numbered 6, after V lost 5 bases and J lost 9 bases.

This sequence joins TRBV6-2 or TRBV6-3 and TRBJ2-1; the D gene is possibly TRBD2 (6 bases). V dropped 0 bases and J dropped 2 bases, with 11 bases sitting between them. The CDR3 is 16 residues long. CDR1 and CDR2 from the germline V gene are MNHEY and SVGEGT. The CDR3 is CASSYSNAGTYNEQFF. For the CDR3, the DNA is TGTGCCAGCAGTTACTCGAATGCGGGGACCTACAATGAGCAGTTCTTC.

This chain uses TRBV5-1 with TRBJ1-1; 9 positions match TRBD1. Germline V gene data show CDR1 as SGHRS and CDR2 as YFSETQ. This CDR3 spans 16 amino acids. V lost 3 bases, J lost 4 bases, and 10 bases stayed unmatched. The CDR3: CASSSGQGLTGTEAFF. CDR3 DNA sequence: TGCGCCAGCAGCTCCGGACAGGGGTTGACGGGCACTGAAGCTTTCTTT.